Listed below are T cell receptor beta chains from one sample, sequenced in a study of patients and donors after allogeneic stem cell transplantation. Via MiXCR, TCRdb re-called the RT-PCR reads, giving one row per CDR3 protein. The table lists about 960,000 distinct CDR3 sequences, about 20% of them singletons. Sequencing input: blood, either unsorted or a sorted T cell fraction (not recorded which). Receptors were obtained from a human donor who was either an allogeneic HSCT recipient or a stem cell or donor lymphocyte infusion donor (not recorded which). It is not recorded whose cells these are; they may come from a transplant donor. Both conserved end residues are part of each CDR3. The D gene is left open where the match is weak. Clone size appears in some rows only: once, few, many, or a class for an expanded clone.

CDR3 protein | CDR3 DNA | J gene | D gene | clone size | CDR3 length | V gene
CSARPRTDSTDTQYF | TGCAGTGCTAGACCGCGGACGGATAGCACAGATACGCAGTATTTT | TRBJ2-3 | . | few | 15 | TRBV20-1
CASSLEGAYNSPLHF | TGTGCCAGCAGCTTAGAGGGCGCCTATAATTCACCCCTCCACTTT | TRBJ1-6 | . | many | 15 | TRBV13
CASSFYPLEAFF | TGTGCCAGCAGCTTTTATCCCCTAGAAGCTTTCTTT | TRBJ1-1 | . | once | 12 | TRBV7-9
CASVKGQDEQFF | TGTGCCAGCGTCAAGGGGCAGGATGAGCAGTTCTTC | TRBJ2-1 | . | . | 12 | TRBV28
CASLEDRANTGELFF | TGTGCCAGCCTAGAGGACAGGGCGAACACCGGGGAGCTGTTTTTT | TRBJ2-2 | TRBD1 | . | 15 | TRBV25-1
CSAESEDSLAKNIQYF | TGCAGTGCTGAATCCGAGGACAGTTTAGCCAAAAACATTCAGTACTTC | TRBJ2-4 | . | few | 16 | TRBV20-1
CASSSPGGPSYF | TGTGCCAGCAGCTCCCCGGGGGGCCCTTCGTACTTC | TRBJ2-7 | . | . | 12 | TRBV11-1
CATSRDLGGQETQYF | TGTGCCACCAGCAGAGATCTGGGGGGGCAAGAGACCCAGTACTTC | TRBJ2-5 | TRBD2 | . | 15 | TRBV15
CASTRTDITDTQYF | TGCGCCAGCACCCGGACAGATATCACAGATACGCAGTATTTT | TRBJ2-3 | . | . | 14 | TRBV4-1
CASRQGLDTGELFF | TGTGCCAGTCGACAGGGGTTGGACACCGGGGAGCTGTTTTTT | TRBJ2-2 | TRBD1 | few | 14 | TRBV10-3
CASSYSAVQPQHF | TGTGCCAGCAGTTACTCTGCGGTACAGCCCCAGCATTTT | TRBJ1-5 | . | . | 13 | TRBV6-2/TRBV6-3
CASSLVGNLRREQYF | TGTGCCAGCAGCTTAGTAGGAAATCTACGGAGGGAGCAGTACTTC | TRBJ2-7 | . | many | 15 | TRBV11-2
CASSRPMGTDTQYF | TGTGCCAGCAGCCGACCGATGGGCACAGATACGCAGTATTTT | TRBJ2-3 | . | few | 14 | TRBV7-8
CASRSPGATGELFF | TGTGCCAGCAGATCCCCAGGGGCCACCGGGGAGCTGTTTTTT | TRBJ2-2 | . | . | 14 | TRBV6-1
CSVHRDRGYNEQFF | TGCAGCGTTCACCGGGACAGGGGCTACAATGAGCAGTTCTTC | TRBJ2-1 | TRBD1 | many | 14 | TRBV29-1
CSARDQQGSSYNSPLHF | TGCAGTGCTAGAGATCAACAGGGAAGCTCCTATAATTCACCCCTCCACTTT | TRBJ1-6 | . | . | 17 | TRBV20-1
CASSLRSPANTGELFF | TGTGCCAGCAGCTTGCGGAGCCCTGCGAACACCGGGGAGCTGTTTTTT | TRBJ2-2 | . | few | 16 | TRBV5-5
CASSRTPGGEQYF | TGTGCCAGCAGCCGGACACCAGGAGGAGAGCAGTACTTC | TRBJ2-7 | . | few | 13 | TRBV12-3/TRBV12-4
CAISEGGTEAFF | TGTGCCATCAGTGAAGGGGGCACTGAAGCTTTCTTT | TRBJ1-1 | . | many | 12 | TRBV10-3
CASSRVVVGELFF | TGTGCCAGCAGTCGAGTTGTGGTCGGGGAGCTGTTTTTT | TRBJ2-2 | . | . | 13 | TRBV7-2
CASNNDTMFGYTF | TGTGCCAGCAATAATGATACTATGTTTGGCTACACCTTC | TRBJ1-2 | . | . | 13 | TRBV9
CASSYRKSGSDYTF | TGTGCCAGCAGTTACCGGAAGTCAGGCAGCGACTACACCTTC | TRBJ1-2 | . | . | 14 | TRBV6-5
CASSLTALARVRNTIYF | TGTGCCAGCAGCTTAACGGCCCTGGCGCGGGTGAGAAACACCATATATTTT | TRBJ1-3 | . | few | 17 | TRBV7-9
CSARLDRVNSPLHF | TGCAGTGCTCGATTGGACAGGGTTAATTCACCCCTCCACTTT | TRBJ1-6 | TRBD1 | . | 14 | TRBV20-1
CASSLLIGQDAYEQYF | TGTGCCAGCAGCCTCCTTATCGGCCAGGACGCCTACGAGCAGTACTTC | TRBJ2-7 | . | few | 16 | TRBV7-9
CASSHDREGQPQHF | TGTGCCAGCAGCCATGACAGGGAGGGTCAGCCCCAGCATTTT | TRBJ1-5 | TRBD1 | . | 14 | TRBV4-2
CAISETDGDLEQYF | TGTGCCATCAGTGAAACGGACGGGGACCTCGAGCAGTACTTC | TRBJ2-7 | . | few | 14 | TRBV10-3
CRNTENEQFF | TGCAGGAATACAGAGAATGAGCAGTTCTTC | TRBJ2-1 | . | . | 10 | TRBV20-1
CASSLGQSLAKNIQYF | TGCGCCAGCAGCTTGGGACAAAGTTTAGCCAAAAACATTCAGTACTTC | TRBJ2-4 | . | many | 16 | TRBV5-1
CASSLAGVAGIQETQYF | TGTGCCAGCAGCTTAGCGGGAGTAGCGGGGATCCAAGAGACCCAGTACTTC | TRBJ2-5 | TRBD2 | . | 17 | TRBV7-8
CASSERLAGILETQYF | TGTGCCAGCAGTGAAAGGCTAGCGGGGATCTTGGAGACCCAGTACTTC | TRBJ2-5 | TRBD2 | once | 16 | TRBV2
CASSFTQGFSGNTIYF | TGTGCCAGCAGCTTCACACAGGGATTCTCTGGAAACACCATATATTTT | TRBJ1-3 | . | . | 16 | TRBV11-3
CASSSPSGRKNEQFF | TGTGCCAGCAGTTCCCCTAGCGGGAGGAAGAATGAGCAGTTCTTC | TRBJ2-1 | TRBD2 | many | 15 | TRBV27
CASSVQRNTDTQYF | TGTGCCAGCAGCGTCCAGAGAAACACAGATACGCAGTATTTT | TRBJ2-3 | . | many | 14 | TRBV9
CAGLRTVHEQYF | TGTGCCGGCTTAAGGACAGTCCACGAGCAGTACTTC | TRBJ2-7 | . | . | 12 | TRBV30
CASSFGFSQETQYF | TGTGCCAGCAGTTTTGGCTTCTCCCAAGAGACCCAGTACTTC | TRBJ2-5 | . | many | 14 | TRBV12-3/TRBV12-4
CASSSFTLAGGTSYEQYF | TGTGCCAGCAGTTCCTTCACTTTAGCGGGAGGAACCTCCTACGAGCAGTACTTC | TRBJ2-7 | TRBD2 | few | 18 | TRBV12-3/TRBV12-4
CASSPQTSGDNEQFF | TGTGCCAGCAGCCCCCAGACTAGCGGAGACAATGAGCAGTTCTTC | TRBJ2-1 | TRBD2 | . | 15 | TRBV7-9
CASSVDAGNGELFF | TGTGCCAGCAGCGTAGATGCGGGTAACGGGGAGCTGTTTTTT | TRBJ2-2 | . | . | 14 | TRBV9
CASSFVATNEKLFF | TGTGCCAGCAGTTTTGTCGCAACTAATGAAAAACTGTTTTTT | TRBJ1-4 | . | . | 14 | TRBV12-3/TRBV12-4
CASSYNGAHTDTQYF | TGTGCCAGCAGTTATAACGGGGCACACACAGATACGCAGTATTTT | TRBJ2-3 | . | . | 15 | TRBV6-5
CASSPRGQGKGEAFF | TGTGCCAGCAGCCCCCGGGGACAGGGGAAGGGTGAAGCTTTCTTT | TRBJ1-1 | TRBD1 | . | 15 | TRBV9
CASSLTLTGANVLTF | TGCGCCAGCAGCTTGACCTTAACTGGGGCCAACGTCCTGACTTTC | TRBJ2-6 | . | many | 15 | TRBV5-1
CASSIPPDGVYGYTF | TGTGCCAGCAGCATCCCCCCCGACGGGGTCTATGGCTACACCTTC | TRBJ1-2 | . | few | 15 | TRBV7-9
CASSLFVPAYEQYF | TGTGCCAGCAGCTTGTTTGTCCCAGCTTACGAGCAGTACTTC | TRBJ2-7 | . | . | 14 | TRBV5-5
CASSEIRPGASTEQYF | TGTGCCAGCAGTGAAATCCGGCCAGGGGCATCAACCGAGCAGTACTTC | TRBJ2-7 | . | few | 16 | TRBV25-1
CSARAMGIGNGYTF | TGCAGTGCTAGAGCGATGGGGATTGGGAATGGCTACACCTTC | TRBJ1-2 | . | many | 14 | TRBV20-1
CASSGWSEGSYEQYF | TGTGCCAGCAGTGGATGGTCGGAAGGCTCCTACGAGCAGTACTTC | TRBJ2-7 | . | many | 15 | TRBV2
CASSVLAGGLDTQYF | TGTGCCAGCAGTGTCCTAGCGGGAGGTCTAGATACGCAGTATTTT | TRBJ2-3 | TRBD2 | few | 15 | TRBV6-4
CAGRIAGDIGGELFF | TGTGCCGGCCGAATAGCGGGAGATATCGGCGGGGAGCTGTTTTTT | TRBJ2-2 | TRBD2 | . | 15 | TRBV2